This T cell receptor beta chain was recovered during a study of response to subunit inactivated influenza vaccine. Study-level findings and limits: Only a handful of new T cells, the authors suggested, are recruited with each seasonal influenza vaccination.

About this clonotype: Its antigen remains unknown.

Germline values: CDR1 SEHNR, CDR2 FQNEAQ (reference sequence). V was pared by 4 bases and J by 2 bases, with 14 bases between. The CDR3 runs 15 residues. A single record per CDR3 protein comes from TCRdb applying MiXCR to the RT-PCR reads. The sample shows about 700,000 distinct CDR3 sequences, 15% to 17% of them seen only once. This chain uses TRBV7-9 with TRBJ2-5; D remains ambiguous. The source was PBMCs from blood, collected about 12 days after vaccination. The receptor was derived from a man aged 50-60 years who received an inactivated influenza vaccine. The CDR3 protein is CASSSPDGLQETQYF. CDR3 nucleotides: TGTGCCAGCAGCTCGCCCGATGGGTTACAAGAGACCCAGTACTTC.